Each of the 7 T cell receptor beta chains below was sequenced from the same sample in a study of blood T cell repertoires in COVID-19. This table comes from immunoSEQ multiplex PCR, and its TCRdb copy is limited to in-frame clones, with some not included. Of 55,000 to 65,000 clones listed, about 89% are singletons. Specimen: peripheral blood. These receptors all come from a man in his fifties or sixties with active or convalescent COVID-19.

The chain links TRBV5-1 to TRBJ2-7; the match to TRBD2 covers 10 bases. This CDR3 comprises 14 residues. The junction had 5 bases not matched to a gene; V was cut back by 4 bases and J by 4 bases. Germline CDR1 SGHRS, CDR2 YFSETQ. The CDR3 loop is CASSPTSGAYEQYF. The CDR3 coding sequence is TGCGCCAGCAGCCCAACTAGCGGGGCATACGAGCAGTACTTC.

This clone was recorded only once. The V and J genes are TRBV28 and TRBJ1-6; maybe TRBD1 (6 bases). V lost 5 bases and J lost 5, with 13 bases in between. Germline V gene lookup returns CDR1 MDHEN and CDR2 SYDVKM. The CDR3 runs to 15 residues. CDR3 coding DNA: TGTGCCAGCAGTCCTACCGGGACAAATAATTCACCCCTCCACTTT. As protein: CASSPTGTNNSPLHF. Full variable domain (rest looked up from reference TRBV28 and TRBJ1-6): DVKVTQSSRYLVKRTGEKVFLECVQDMDHENMFWYRQDPGLGLRLIYFSYDVKMKEKGDIPEGYSVSREKKERFSLILESASTNQTSMYLCASSPTGTNNSPLHFGNGTRLTVT.

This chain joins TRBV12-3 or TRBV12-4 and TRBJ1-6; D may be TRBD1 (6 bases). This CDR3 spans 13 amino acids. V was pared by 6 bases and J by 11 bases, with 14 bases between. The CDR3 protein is CASRSTGIAPLHF. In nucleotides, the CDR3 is TGTGCCAGCAGATCTACAGGGATAGCACCCCTCCACTTT.

As DNA, the CDR3 is TGTGCCAGCAGCAGGGGACTAGCGGGGACCTACAATGAGCAGTTCTTC. Translation: CASSRGLAGTYNEQFF. V gene TRBV7-6 combines with J gene TRBJ2-1, with TRBD2 matching 13 bases. CDR1 is SGHVS and CDR2 is FNYEAQ in the germline V gene. This CDR3 contains 16 residues. Trimming at V came to 5 bases and at J to 2 bases, leaving 3 bases not matched to a gene. The variable domain in full, completed from reference TRBV7-6 and TRBJ2-1, reads GAGVSQSPRYKVTKRGQDVALRCDPISGHVSLYWYRQALGQGPEFLTYFNYEAQQDKSGLPNDRFSAERPEGSISTLTIQRTEQRDSAMYRCASSRGLAGTYNEQFFGPGTRLTVL.

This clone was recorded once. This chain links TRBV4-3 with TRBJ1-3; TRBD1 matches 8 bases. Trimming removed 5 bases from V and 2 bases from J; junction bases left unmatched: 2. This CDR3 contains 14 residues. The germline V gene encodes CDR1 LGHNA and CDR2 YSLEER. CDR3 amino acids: CASSEDRAGNTIYF. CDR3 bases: TGCGCCAGCAGCGAGGACAGGGCTGGAAACACCATATATTTT.

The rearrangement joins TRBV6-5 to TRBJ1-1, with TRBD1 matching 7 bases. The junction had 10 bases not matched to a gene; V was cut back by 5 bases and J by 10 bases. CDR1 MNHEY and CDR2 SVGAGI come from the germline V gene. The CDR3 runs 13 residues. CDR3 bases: TGTGCCAGCAGTCCAGAGACAGGGTTCACAGCTTTCTTT. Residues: CASSPETGFTAFF.

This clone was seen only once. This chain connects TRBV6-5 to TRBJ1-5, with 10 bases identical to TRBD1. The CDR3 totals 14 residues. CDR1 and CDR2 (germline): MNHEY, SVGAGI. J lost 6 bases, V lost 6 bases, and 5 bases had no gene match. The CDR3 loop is CASRGTGDSQPQHF. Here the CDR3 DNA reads TGTGCCAGCAGGGGGACAGGGGACAGTCAGCCCCAGCATTTT.